Below, 5 T cell receptor beta chains from the same sample are listed, as sequenced in a study of T cells after yellow fever vaccination. TCRdb redid the calling of the 5' RACE reads with MiXCR, one entry per CDR3 protein. Of a few hundred thousand distinct CDR3 sequences listed, 3.6% were seen once; the top ten hold 20% to 25%. The source material was PBMCs, sampled on the day of the yellow fever booster vaccination. Receptors originate from a man in his late teens or twenties who received the YFV17D yellow fever vaccine.

The gene calls are TRBV3-2 and TRBJ2-5; the table gives TRBD2 as D, unverified against the DNA. TRBV3-2 is a listed pseudogene. The CDR3 contains 16 residues. This CDR3 is CASSPVAGGLGETQYF. CDR3 DNA sequence: TGTGCCAGCAGCCCCGTAGCGGGGGGGCTTGGGGAGACCCAGTACTTC.

There are many counts of this clonotype. V and J are TRBV27 and TRBJ1-2, with D possibly matching TRBD1 (6 bases). The CDR3 is made up of 15 amino acids. Germline values: CDR1 MNHEY, CDR2 SMNVEV (reference sequence). Trimming shortened V by 2 bases and J by 2 bases, and 12 bases separated the two germline ends. CDR3 DNA sequence: TGTGCCAGCAGTTTAGCAGCAGGGGCCAACTATGGCTACACCTTC. Residues: CASSLAAGANYGYTF.

This clonotype has at least ten counts. The V and J genes are TRBV11-1 and TRBJ2-7, with no clear D. Germline lookup yields CDR1 SGHAT and CDR2 FQDESV (reference sequence). The CDR3 has 15 residues. Trimming took off 6 bases at V and 0 bases at J, with 15 bases between the two ends. CDR3 nucleotides: TGTGCCAGCAGAGAAGACGGCCTGAACTCCTACGAGCAGTACTTC. Residues: CASREDGLNSYEQYF.

At least ten counts were recorded for this clonotype. The rearrangement links TRBV7-2 to TRBJ1-4; D ambiguous. This CDR3 comprises 15 residues. V was clipped by 5 bases and J by 8 bases, with 18 bases between them. Germline-derived CDR1 and CDR2 are SGHTA and FQGNSA. For the CDR3, the DNA is TGTGCCAGCAGCCCGTTACACCTCCGAGGGGAAAAACTGTTTTTT. It is translated as CASSPLHLRGEKLFF.

CDR3 in amino acids: CASSQVSEQFF. The CDR3 nucleotides are TGTGCCAGCAGCCAAGTTAGTGAGCAGTTCTTC. The rearrangement uses TRBV3-1 and TRBJ2-1; D remains ambiguous. V was clipped by 1 base and J by 9 bases, with 4 bases between them. The CDR3 has 11 amino acids. Germline CDR1 and CDR2: LGHDT and YNNKEL (reference sequence).